A selection of T cell receptor beta chains follows, all from one sample in a study of blood T cell repertoires in COVID-19. Produced via immunoSEQ multiplex PCR; TCRdb's table is partial and in-frame only. The sample consists of about 220,000 clones, roughly 85% of them appearing once. Sequencing was carried out using peripheral blood. The receptor set was obtained from a young man who had recovered from COVID-19. The CDR3 runs from the conserved cysteine through the conserved F or W. The order of the fields is J gene, clone size, V gene, D gene, CDR3 protein, CDR3 DNA. A D gene is named only where the DNA matches it firmly. Clone size appears in some rows only: once, few, many, or a class for an expanded clone.

>TRBJ1-6|.|TRBV19|TRBD1
CASSRAADRGYSPLHF
TGTGCCAGTAGCCGAGCCGCTGACAGGGGTTATTCACCCCTCCACTTT
>TRBJ1-1|.|TRBV20-1|.
CSARQFPEAFF
TGCAGTGCGCGACAGTTCCCTGAAGCTTTCTTT
>TRBJ2-4|.|TRBV3-1/TRBV3-2|TRBD1
CASSTGGGGNIQYF
TGTGCCAGCAGCACAGGGGGCGGTGGAAACATTCAGTACTTC
>TRBJ2-1|once|TRBV19|.
CASSMGQGGPYNEQFF
TGTGCCAGTAGTATGGGGCAGGGGGGACCTTACAATGAGCAGTTCTTC
>TRBJ1-3|.|TRBV10-3|TRBD1
CAIREPGTERGNTIYF
TGTGCCATCAGGGAACCGGGGACAGAGAGAGGAAACACCATATATTTT
>TRBJ2-1|.|TRBV6-5|TRBD1
CASSNRGSSYNEQFF
TGTGCCAGCAGTAACAGGGGAAGCTCCTACAATGAGCAGTTCTTC
>TRBJ1-3|.|TRBV7-9|.
CASSGNTIYF
TGTGCCAGCTCGGGAAACACCATATATTTT
>TRBJ1-4|.|TRBV19|TRBD1
CASSRTGGAATNEKLFF
TGTGCCAGTAGTAGGACAGGGGGGGCCGCAACTAATGAAAAACTGTTTTTT
>TRBJ2-7|.|TRBV15|.
CATSRADSEQYF
TGTGCCACCAGCAGGGCTGATTCCGAGCAGTACTTC
>TRBJ2-2|.|TRBV29-1|TRBD1
CSAKQGQGNTGELFF
TGCAGCGCCAAACAGGGACAGGGAAACACCGGGGAGCTGTTTTTT
>TRBJ1-2|.|TRBV7-9|.
CASTPQGPFYGYTF
TGTGCCAGCACCCCTCAGGGGCCTTTCTATGGCTACACCTTC
>TRBJ2-1|.|TRBV27|.
CASSLGAGNEQFF
TGTGCCAGCAGTTTGGGGGCTGGCAATGAGCAGTTCTTC
>TRBJ1-1|.|TRBV11-2|.
CASTPVTEAFF
TGTGCCAGCACCCCCGTAACTGAAGCTTTCTTT
>TRBJ2-5|.|TRBV5-6|.
CASSWGSLAGETQYF
TGTGCCAGCAGCTGGGGGTCCCTGGCGGGGGAGACCCAGTACTTC
>TRBJ1-1|.|TRBV5-1|.
CASSLEEEAFF
TGCGCCAGCAGCTTGGAAGAGGAAGCTTTCTTT
>TRBJ1-2|.|TRBV28|TRBD1
CASLSSDRDYNYGYTF
TGTGCCAGCCTTTCCTCTGACAGGGATTATAACTATGGCTACACCTTC
>TRBJ2-3|.|TRBV20-1|TRBD2
CSASMGAGTKADTQYF
TGCAGTGCTAGTATGGGAGCGGGGACTAAGGCAGATACGCAGTATTTT
>TRBJ2-7|.|TRBV21-1|.
CASSPFPRFPGGEQYF
TGTGCCAGCAGCCCTTTTCCTAGGTTTCCTGGGGGGGAGCAGTACTTC
>TRBJ1-6|.|TRBV12-5|TRBD1
CASGLGQGRYNSPLHF
TGTGCTAGTGGTTTGGGACAGGGGAGATATAATTCACCCCTCCACTTT
>TRBJ2-4|.|TRBV18|TRBD1
CASSPGQGVLGVQYF
TGTGCCAGCTCACCGGGACAGGGGGTGTTGGGAGTTCAGTACTTC
>TRBJ1-1|many|TRBV29-1|.
CSVEWGAEAFF
TGCAGCGTTGAATGGGGCGCTGAAGCTTTCTTT
>TRBJ1-2|.|TRBV6-5|TRBD1
CASMSGDRIRGYTF
TGTGCCAGCATGTCCGGGGACAGGATTAGAGGCTACACCTTC
>TRBJ1-6|.|TRBV6-1|TRBD1
CASSETAGGNSPLHF
TGTGCCAGCAGTGAAACTGCAGGGGGAAATTCACCCCTCCACTTT
>TRBJ1-2|.|TRBV24-1|TRBD1
CATSGTGARNYGYTF
TGTGCCACCAGTGGGACAGGGGCTAGGAACTATGGCTACACCTTC
>TRBJ1-3|.|TRBV7-6|.
CASTAGSGNTIYF
TGTGCCAGCACCGCGGGTTCTGGAAACACCATATATTTT
>TRBJ1-4|.|TRBV7-7|.
CASSTRSGRTNEKLFF
TGTGCCAGCAGCACCCGATCGGGGAGGACTAATGAAAAACTGTTTTTT
>TRBJ1-2|.|TRBV10-3|.
CAISESGGYGYTF
TGTGCCATCAGTGAGTCAGGGGGCTATGGCTACACCTTC
>TRBJ1-1|once|TRBV5-1|.
CASSLEGLSLGEAFF
TGCGCCAGCAGCTTGGAGGGACTCTCACTGGGTGAAGCTTTCTTT
>TRBJ2-1|.|TRBV19|.
CASNPRIYNEQFF
TGTGCCAGTAACCCGCGGATCTACAATGAGCAGTTCTTC
>TRBJ2-1|.|TRBV27|.
CASTAAGSYNEQFF
TGTGCCAGCACCGCCGCGGGTTCCTACAATGAGCAGTTCTTC
>TRBJ2-3|few|TRBV6-4|TRBD2
CASTPSAGEADTQYF
TGTGCCAGCACTCCGTCTGCGGGGGAAGCAGATACGCAGTATTTT
>TRBJ1-5|once|TRBV27|TRBD1
CASSFDRGSKPQHF
TGTGCCAGCAGTTTTGACAGGGGTAGTAAGCCCCAGCATTTT
>TRBJ2-1|.|TRBV27|.
CASSLPDWTEQFF
TGTGCCAGCAGTTTACCGGACTGGACTGAGCAGTTCTTC
>TRBJ1-6|.|TRBV7-2|TRBD1
CASSTILGGTGISPLHF
TGTGCCAGCAGCACCATCTTAGGCGGGACAGGGATATCACCCCTCCACTTT
>TRBJ1-2|.|TRBV4-3|.
CASSPTGSYGYTF
TGCGCCAGCAGCCCAACAGGGAGCTATGGCTACACCTTC
>TRBJ1-5|.|TRBV11-2|.
CASTTRNQPQHF
TGTGCCAGCACCACGAGGAATCAGCCCCAGCATTTT
>TRBJ2-3|.|TRBV24-1|.
CATSDWTARDTQYF
TGTGCCACCAGTGACTGGACAGCCCGGGATACGCAGTATTTT
>TRBJ1-2|.|TRBV12-5|.
CASGTGTSGSLNYGYTF
TGTGCTAGTGGTACCGGGACATCGGGTTCCCTTAACTATGGCTACACCTTC
>TRBJ2-1|.|TRBV19|TRBD2
CASSIYTSGGNEQFF
TGTGCCAGTAGTATTTATACTAGCGGGGGGAATGAGCAGTTCTTC
>TRBJ1-3|.|TRBV11-2|TRBD1
CASRQGAGGNTIYF
TGTGCCAGCCGGCAGGGGGCAGGTGGAAACACCATATATTTT
>TRBJ2-2|.|TRBV4-1|TRBD1
CASSQLTGPRGELFF
TGCGCCAGCAGCCAGCTGACAGGGCCTAGGGGGGAGCTGTTTTTT
>TRBJ2-2|few|TRBV5-6|.
CASSLQNTGELFF
TGTGCCAGCAGCTTGCAGAACACCGGGGAGCTGTTTTTT
>TRBJ1-2|.|TRBV4-1|TRBD1
CASRSGGGGPYGYTF
TGCGCCAGCCGCAGCGGAGGGGGCGGGCCCTATGGCTACACCTTC
>TRBJ1-2|many|TRBV2|.
CATTSPSVTRPYGYTF
TGTGCCACCACAAGTCCCTCAGTCACTAGGCCCTATGGCTACACCTTC
>TRBJ2-7|few|TRBV5-1|.
CASSLAAGSLAEQYF
TGCGCCAGCAGCTTGGCTGCGGGGAGTCTTGCCGAGCAGTACTTC
>TRBJ2-1|.|TRBV5-4|.
CASSLGGENSQFF
TGTGCCAGCAGCTTGGGGGGAGAGAACTCCCAGTTCTTC
>TRBJ1-6|.|TRBV30|TRBD1
CACMRDRGSPLHF
TGTGCCTGTATGAGGGACAGGGGTTCACCCCTCCACTTT